The rows below give T cell receptor beta chains drawn from one sample of a study of blood T cell repertoires in COVID-19. Some clones are missing from TCRdb's copy, which holds only in-frame ones; the method was immunoSEQ multiplex PCR. This table holds 250,000 to 300,000 clones, around 83% found once. The sample was peripheral blood. Receptors were obtained from a man at least 80 years old with acute or convalescent COVID-19. Both conserved end residues are part of each CDR3. The D gene is left open where the match is weak. Size tells how often a clone was seen (once, few, many) or the class of an expanded clone, and some rows leave it out.

V: TRBV11-2
length: 13
J: TRBJ2-7
D: -
size: -
DNA: TGTGCCAGCACCAACACCCCAGGGGCGGAGCAGTACTTC
CDR3: CASTNTPGAEQYF

V: TRBV3-1/TRBV3-2
length: 22
J: TRBJ2-5
D: TRBD2
size: -
DNA: TGTGCCAGCAGCCAAGAATGGGGTGGTAGCGGGAGGGCCGGGGGCTTGAGGGAGACCCAGTACTTC
CDR3: CASSQEWGGSGRAGGLRETQYF

V: TRBV19
length: 15
J: TRBJ2-1
D: TRBD1
size: -
DNA: TGTGCCAGTAGTTTTCGACAGGGGGGCTACAATGAGCAGTTCTTC
CDR3: CASSFRQGGYNEQFF

V: TRBV30
length: 13
J: TRBJ2-3
D: TRBD1
size: -
DNA: TGTGCCTGGATCGACAGGGGAACGGATACGCAGTATTTT
CDR3: CAWIDRGTDTQYF

V: TRBV29-1
length: 17
J: TRBJ1-5
D: -
size: -
DNA: TGCAGCGTTTCGACGGGGAATCACGACAGGAGGAATCAGCCCCAGCATTTT
CDR3: CSVSTGNHDRRNQPQHF

V: TRBV2
length: 15
J: TRBJ2-2
D: TRBD1
size: many
DNA: TGTGCCAGCAGAGAGACAGGGATCAACACCGGGGAGCTGTTTTTT
CDR3: CASRETGINTGELFF

V: TRBV6-5
length: 14
J: TRBJ2-7
D: -
size: -
DNA: TGTGCCAGCAGGATACTAGATAGCTCCTACGAGCAGTACTTC
CDR3: CASRILDSSYEQYF

V: TRBV28
length: 16
J: TRBJ1-2
D: TRBD1
size: -
DNA: TGTGCCAGCAGGGCTCCGGGACAGGGACTTAACTATGGCTACACCTTC
CDR3: CASRAPGQGLNYGYTF

V: TRBV5-1
length: 14
J: TRBJ1-1
D: TRBD1
size: -
DNA: TGCGCCAGCAGCCGTGCGGGACAGGGAGCTGAAGCTTTCTTT
CDR3: CASSRAGQGAEAFF

V: TRBV6-5
length: 15
J: TRBJ2-5
D: TRBD1
size: -
DNA: TGTGCCAGCAGGGGACAGGGGGCGGATTCTGGGACCCAGTACTTC
CDR3: CASRGQGADSGTQYF

V: TRBV5-4
length: 14
J: TRBJ2-7
D: -
size: many
DNA: TGTGCCAGCAGCTTGGAGGGGGGGCTTTCCGAGCAGTACTTC
CDR3: CASSLEGGLSEQYF

V: TRBV5-1
length: 14
J: TRBJ2-5
D: TRBD1
size: -
DNA: TGCGCCAGCAGCTTGCGGACAGGGAAAGAGACCCAGTACTTC
CDR3: CASSLRTGKETQYF

V: TRBV2
length: 14
J: TRBJ2-4
D: -
size: -
DNA: TGTGCCAGCAACATGGGGCAGGGGGGAAACATTCAGTACTTC
CDR3: CASNMGQGGNIQYF

V: TRBV11-3
length: 11
J: TRBJ1-6
D: -
size: few
DNA: TGTGCCGGGGGGGATAATTCACCCCTCCACTTT
CDR3: CAGGDNSPLHF

V: TRBV2
length: 15
J: TRBJ1-6
D: -
size: once
DNA: TGTGCCAGCAGTGAAAAGACAAATAATAATTCACCCCTCCACTTT
CDR3: CASSEKTNNNSPLHF

V: TRBV7-2
length: 14
J: TRBJ1-1
D: TRBD1
size: -
DNA: TGTGCCAGCAGACCCGGCAGGGGGGTCACTGAAGCTTTCTTT
CDR3: CASRPGRGVTEAFF

V: TRBV2
length: 18
J: TRBJ1-5
D: TRBD1
size: -
DNA: TGTGCCAGCAGTGGGCGGACAGGGGGCGTGTATCGCAATCAGCCCCAGCATTTT
CDR3: CASSGRTGGVYRNQPQHF

V: TRBV28
length: 14
J: TRBJ2-5
D: -
size: few
DNA: TGTGCCAGCACTGGGGGGTTGTTGGGAAAGACCCAGTACTTC
CDR3: CASTGGLLGKTQYF

V: TRBV28
length: 14
J: TRBJ1-5
D: -
size: few
DNA: TGTGCCAGCAGTTTACGGCAGGGGAGTCAGCCCCAGCATTTT
CDR3: CASSLRQGSQPQHF

V: TRBV4-1
length: 17
J: TRBJ2-5
D: TRBD1
size: -
DNA: TGCGCCAGCAGCCAAGGCGCCGGGACAGTTCGCCAAGAGACCCAGTACTTC
CDR3: CASSQGAGTVRQETQYF

V: TRBV6-5
length: 12
J: TRBJ1-2
D: -
size: -
DNA: TGTGCCAGCGCTACAGGGTATCTCGGCTACACCTTC
CDR3: CASATGYLGYTF

V: TRBV28
length: 16
J: TRBJ1-4
D: -
size: few
DNA: TGTGCCAGCAGTGAACTGTGGGGGGCAACTAATGAAAAACTGTTTTTT
CDR3: CASSELWGATNEKLFF

V: TRBV10-1
length: 17
J: TRBJ2-6
D: -
size: -
DNA: TGCGCCAGCAGTGAGCACACAGGTTTGGCTGGGGCCAACGTCCTGACTTTC
CDR3: CASSEHTGLAGANVLTF

V: TRBV5-1
length: 16
J: TRBJ2-2
D: TRBD1
size: -
DNA: TGCGCCAGCAGCCACCGGGACAGGGGGAACACCGGGGAGCTGTTTTTT
CDR3: CASSHRDRGNTGELFF

V: TRBV19
length: 14
J: TRBJ1-5
D: -
size: -
DNA: TGTGCCAGTAGTTCCACTCAGGGGACTCAGCCCCAGCATTTT
CDR3: CASSSTQGTQPQHF